The 18 T cell receptor beta chains below all came from one sample that was sequenced in a study of blood T cell repertoires in COVID-19. Sequencing was performed with immunoSEQ multiplex PCR; in TCRdb, only in-frame clones are kept and a portion is missing. This table has about 330,000 clones, more than 70% appearing once. The sample comprised PBMCs or T cells enriched from blood (not recorded which). The receptors were gathered from a woman in her thirties who had recovered from COVID-19.

The V gene is TRBV5-1, the J gene TRBJ2-3, with 8 bases matching TRBD1. Germline values: CDR1 SGHRS, CDR2 YFSETQ. This CDR3 comprises 15 residues. V lost 4 bases and J lost 4; bases outside the gene matches: 8. The CDR3 sequence is CASSAGQGAPDTQYF. DNA of the CDR3: TGCGCCAGCAGCGCCGGACAGGGAGCCCCAGATACGCAGTATTTT. The full variable domain, in which reference TRBV5-1 and TRBJ2-3 provide the parts outside the CDR3, is KAGVTQTPRYLIKTRGQQVTLSCSPISGHRSVSWYQQTPGQGLQFLFEYFSETQRNKGNFPGRFSGRQFSNSRSEMNVSTLELGDSALYLCASSAGQGAPDTQYFGPGTRLTVL.

The V gene is TRBV4-1, the J gene TRBJ1-4, with a possible D match to TRBD1 (5 bases). This CDR3 is 15 amino acids long. V was shortened by 3 bases and J by 7 bases, with 15 bases between the two germline ends. Germline V gene data show CDR1 as MGHRA and CDR2 as YSYEKL. CDR3 sequence (DNA): TGCGCCAGCAGCCAGGCGGGACGTAGAGGTGAAAAACTGTTTTTT. Translating it yields CASSQAGRRGEKLFF.

The chain combines TRBV19 with TRBJ2-7; no clear D gene. The V end lost 5 bases, the J end lost 0 bases, and 11 bases lay between the germline ends. CDR3 length equals 14 residues. CDR1 and CDR2 (germline): LNHDA, SQIVND (reference sequence). Here the CDR3 DNA reads TGTGCCAGTAGTCCAAGACATAGCTCCTACGAGCAGTACTTC. Amino acid sequence: CASSPRHSSYEQYF.

V gene TRBV3-1 (or the pseudogene TRBV3-2) combines with J gene TRBJ1-2, with 7 bases that match TRBD1. V shed 5 bases, J shed 3 bases, and the junction held 9 bases outside the gene matches. This CDR3 contains 15 residues. The germline V gene encodes CDR1 LGHDT and CDR2 YNNKEL (reference sequence). The CDR3 DNA sequence: TGTGCCAGCAGCAACCAAGGAGGGGGCTACTATGGCTACACCTTC. Protein: CASSNQGGGYYGYTF.

The rearrangement links TRBV6-6 to TRBJ1-2; perhaps TRBD1 as D (5 bases). Trimming pared 4 bases from V and 9 bases from J, leaving 12 bases between. This CDR3 is built from 12 residues. Germline V lookup: CDR1 MNHNY, CDR2 SVGAGI (reference sequence). The DNA for the CDR3 is TGTGCCAGCAGTTTCGCCGACAGCCGCTACACCTTC. This codes for CASSFADSRYTF.

With respect to this clone: Other DNA sequences in this specimen translate into the identical CDR3. The genes are TRBV6-5 and TRBJ2-7; the match to TRBD1 covers 9 bases. The CDR3 sequence is 13 residues long. The germline V gene has CDR1 MNHEY and CDR2 SVGAGI. V shed 5 bases, J shed 4 bases, and the junction held 3 bases outside the gene matches. This chain's CDR3 is CASSRDRVYEQYF. The CDR3, as DNA: TGTGCCAGCAGTCGGGACAGGGTGTACGAGCAGTACTTC.

The V and J genes are TRBV6-2 or TRBV6-3 and TRBJ1-1; D is possibly TRBD1 (6 bases). The CDR3 runs to 16 residues. Germline CDR1 is MNHEY and CDR2 is SVGEGT. The ends were cut back, 6 bases at V and 6 bases at J, with 23 bases in the middle. The DNA of the CDR3 is TGTGCCAGCAGCAGACCCGACAGTCAGGGGCGCGCTGAAGCTTTCTTT. Its protein is CASSRPDSQGRAEAFF.

V gene TRBV10-3 combines with J gene TRBJ2-1; TRBD2 matches at 9 bases. V lost 3 bases and J lost 7; bases outside the gene matches: 7. The germline V gene has CDR1 ENHRY and CDR2 SYGVKD. CDR3 length equals 15 residues. Here the CDR3 DNA reads TGTGCCATCAGTGAAGTTGGGGGACTAGCAAATGAGCAGTTCTTC. Its translation is CAISEVGGLANEQFF.

The chain uses TRBV28 and TRBJ1-1; 9 bases map to TRBD1. Per the germline V gene, CDR1 is MDHEN and CDR2 is SYDVKM. Unmatched junction bases numbered 3, after V lost 4 bases and J lost 0 bases. The CDR3 totals 15 residues. CDR3 coding DNA: TGTGCCAGCAGTTCCCGGACAGGGGTGAACACTGAAGCTTTCTTT. It specifies CASSSRTGVNTEAFF.

Here the CDR3 reads CASSLQQGIYGYTF. CDR3 sequence (DNA): TGTGCCAGCAGCTTGCAGCAGGGGATCTATGGCTACACCTTC. V gene TRBV5-4 combines with J gene TRBJ1-2, with D tentatively TRBD1 (6 bases). Germline V gene sequence: CDR1 SGHNT, CDR2 YYREEE (reference sequence). This CDR3 region has 14 residues. V lost 1 base to trimming and J lost 4 bases, with 11 bases between them.

The chain combines TRBV28 with TRBJ1-5; perhaps TRBD1 as D (6 bases). V shed 6 bases and J shed 2 bases, with 14 bases lying between them. This CDR3 is built from 15 residues. Per the germline V gene, CDR1 is MDHEN and CDR2 is SYDVKM. CDR3: CASSLTGSGNQPQHF. The CDR3 DNA sequence: TGTGCCAGCAGCCTGACAGGTAGTGGCAATCAGCCCCAGCATTTT. Variable domain in full (rest from reference TRBV28 and TRBJ1-5): DVKVTQSSRYLVKRTGEKVFLECVQDMDHENMFWYRQDPGLGLRLIYFSYDVKMKEKGDIPEGYSVSREKKERFSLILESASTNQTSMYLCASSLTGSGNQPQHFGDGTRLSIL.

V is TRBV28 and J is TRBJ1-2, with 9 bases matching TRBD1. This CDR3 spans 15 amino acids. Germline CDR1 reads MDHEN; CDR2 reads SYDVKM. After removal of 2 bases from V and 5 bases from J, the junction contained 6 bases not matched to a gene. The CDR3, as DNA: TGTGCCAGCAGTTTAGGGGACAGGGCCGGGTATGGCTACACCTTC. Translated, it gives CASSLGDRAGYGYTF.

In its sample, this clone was seen once. The genes are TRBV5-1 and TRBJ2-3, with 13 bases matching TRBD2. This CDR3 has 16 residues. After removal of 4 bases from V and 5 bases from J, the junction contained 7 bases not matched to a gene. CDR1 and CDR2 from the germline V gene are SGHRS and YFSETQ. The CDR3 protein is CASSPGGTSGIDTQYF. The CDR3 region has the DNA TGCGCCAGCAGCCCGGGGGGGACTAGCGGGATAGATACGCAGTATTTT.

This chain uses TRBV5-6 with TRBJ2-3, with 13 positions matching TRBD2. The CDR3 sequence is 17 residues long. Germline CDR1 SGHDT, CDR2 YYEEEE. The J segment lost 1 base and the V segment lost 0 bases, leaving 2 bases of the junction unmatched. The CDR3 region has the DNA TGTGCCAGCAGCTTGGGTGGACTAGCGGGGGGCACAGATACGCAGTATTTT. Its translation: CASSLGGLAGGTDTQYF.

The J gene is TRBJ2-7, the V gene TRBV11-2; D perhaps matches TRBD1 (6 bases). This CDR3 comprises 15 residues. With 3 bases removed from V and 2 bases from J, the gap between germline ends came to 14 bases. Germline V gene data show CDR1 as SGHAT and CDR2 as FQNNGV. In DNA, the CDR3 is TGTGCCAGCAGCTTTAATACAGGGCCAGCCTACGAGCAGTACTTC. It encodes CASSFNTGPAYEQYF.

The CDR3 DNA reads as TGTGCCAGCACCAGCGGGGACTATGGCTACACCTTC. Translating it yields CASTSGDYGYTF. This chain uses TRBV12-3 or TRBV12-4 with TRBJ1-2, with D unresolved. The CDR3 runs 12 residues. The V end lost 7 bases, the J end lost 3 bases, and 9 bases lay between the germline ends.

In its sample, this clone was seen a few times. J is TRBJ1-5 and V is TRBV7-2; D perhaps matches TRBD1 (5 bases). The V end lost 5 bases, the J end lost 7 bases, and 15 bases lay between the germline ends. From germline, CDR1 is SGHTA and CDR2 FQGNSA. This CDR3 contains 14 residues. CDR3 in amino acids: CASSRGLRDQPQHF. As DNA, the CDR3 is TGTGCCAGCAGCCGGGGACTCAGAGACCAGCCCCAGCATTTT.

With respect to this clone: The same CDR3 arises from other DNA sequences in this sample as well. This chain joins TRBV7-2 and TRBJ1-5; D remains ambiguous. Germline V gene lookup returns CDR1 SGHTA and CDR2 FQGNSA. The V end lost 1 base, the J end lost 2 bases, and 9 bases lay between the germline ends. The CDR3 consists of 15 residues. The CDR3 bases are TGTGCCAGCAGCTTAGGGAGGGCTGGCAATCAGCCCCAGCATTTT. Residues: CASSLGRAGNQPQHF.